This T cell receptor (beta chain) emerged from a study of blood T cell repertoires in COVID-19. Study-wide context: Samples of COVID-19 (acute and convalescent) were obtained from the United States, Italy and Spain. T cells, B-cell-depleted T cells, or PBMCs provided the cDNA or gDNA that served as material.

The CDR3 spans 18 residues. Germline assignment: CDR1 SGHNT and CDR2 YENEEA. With V trimmed by 3 bases and J by 10 bases, 23 bases remained unmatched. Per the original methods: Reference gene primer amplification gave nucleated cell count estimates. TCRdb's copy holds only in-frame clones and misses some; the assay was immunoSEQ multiplex PCR. The V and J calls and clone size were taken over from that table, and D and trimming were inferred from the DNA. This sample has about 79,000 clones, with roughly 90% found just once. The receptor was isolated from a man between 65 and 85 years old with active or convalescent COVID-19. V gene TRBV11-3 combines with J gene TRBJ1-1; 7 bases fit TRBD1. Sequencing was carried out using peripheral blood. The DNA of the CDR3 is TGTGCCAGCAGCTTGGCCCCGTCCGGGACAGCTTCGGGTGTAGGAGCTTTCTTT. This codes for CASSLAPSGTASGVGAFF.